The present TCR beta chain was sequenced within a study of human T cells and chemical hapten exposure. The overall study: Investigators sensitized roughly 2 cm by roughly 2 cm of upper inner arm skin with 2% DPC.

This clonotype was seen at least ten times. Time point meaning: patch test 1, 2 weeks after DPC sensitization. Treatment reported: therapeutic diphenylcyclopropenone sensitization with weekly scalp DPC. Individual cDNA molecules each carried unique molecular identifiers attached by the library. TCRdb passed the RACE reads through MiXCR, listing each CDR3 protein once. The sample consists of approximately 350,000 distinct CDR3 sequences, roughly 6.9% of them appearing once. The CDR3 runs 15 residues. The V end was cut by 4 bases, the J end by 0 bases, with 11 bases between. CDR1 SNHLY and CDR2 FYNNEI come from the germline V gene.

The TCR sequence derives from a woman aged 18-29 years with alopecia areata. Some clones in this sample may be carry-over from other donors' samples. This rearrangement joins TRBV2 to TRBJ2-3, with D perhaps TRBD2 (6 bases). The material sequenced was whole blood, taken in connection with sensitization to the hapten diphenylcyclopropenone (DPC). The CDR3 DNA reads TGTGCCAGCAGTGGTCCGGGACTGAGCACAGATACGCAGTATTTT. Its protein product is CASSGPGLSTDTQYF.